Shown below are 15 T cell receptor beta chains from a single sample sequenced in a study of post-analysis software for immune sequencing data. For these TCRs, the target antigens are not known. Built from TCR beta cDNA, the libraries had unique molecular identifiers in them. In TCRdb, the PCR reads were re-called with MiXCR into one record per CDR3 protein. The data contain 650,000 to 850,000 distinct CDR3 sequences, 40% to 55% of them singletons. Study outcomes and limitations: TRBV5-6, TRBV5-1 and TRBV20-1 were among roughly 5 TRBV segments more frequent in patients than controls.

The sample taken for sequencing was blood. Source of these receptors: a girl aged 10-17 years with multiple sclerosis.

This chain uses TRBV20-1 with TRBJ2-1; 10 bases align to TRBD2. Germline values: CDR1 DFQATT, CDR2 SNEGSKA (reference sequence). This CDR3 contains 16 residues. Trimming at V came to 0 bases and at J to 8 bases, leaving 10 bases not matched to a gene. The CDR3 region is CSARDQREGRFYEQFF. CDR3 coding DNA: TGCAGTGCTAGAGATCAGCGGGAGGGCCGATTTTATGAGCAGTTCTTC.

The V and J genes are TRBV20-1 and TRBJ2-7; 8 bases align to TRBD2. Germline CDR1 DFQATT, CDR2 SNEGSKA (reference sequence). The CDR3 runs 14 residues. V trimming: 2 bases; J trimming: 3 bases; junction bases outside the gene matches: 6. CDR3 loop: CSARPGTSNYEQYF. The DNA for the CDR3 is TGCAGTGCTAGACCCGGGACTAGTAACTACGAGCAGTACTTC.

This clonotype occurred a few times. This chain links TRBV20-1 with TRBJ2-1; D might be TRBD2 (6 bases). Germline V gene lookup returns CDR1 DFQATT and CDR2 SNEGSKA (reference sequence). The CDR3 consists of 14 residues. Trimming left V 4 bases short and J 5 bases short, with 15 bases between. CDR3 amino acids: CSATSWTTDNEQFF. DNA for the CDR3: TGCAGTGCTACCTCTTGGACTACGGACAATGAGCAGTTCTTC.

CDR3 bases: TGTGCCAGCAGCCGCGGGACTAGCGGGACAGAGCAGTTCTTC. This sequence encodes CASSRGTSGTEQFF. J is TRBJ2-1 and V is TRBV7-6; 13 positions match TRBD2. This CDR3 comprises 14 residues. CDR1 and CDR2 from the germline V gene are SGHVS and FNYEAQ. J lost 10 bases, V lost 5 bases, and 5 bases had no gene match.

V usage is TRBV6-5 and J usage is TRBJ2-1; D is perhaps TRBD1 (5 bases). CDR1 is MNHEY, CDR2 SVGAGI, per germline. Trimming stripped 4 bases from V and 5 bases from J, with 15 bases between. The CDR3 loop spans 15 amino acids. CDR3 sequence (DNA): TGTGCCAGCAGTTTCGTCGGGCCAGGGCACAATGAGCAGTTCTTC. Its translation is CASSFVGPGHNEQFF.

The chain joins TRBV13 to TRBJ2-7, with 10 bases aligning to TRBD2. The J segment lost 4 bases and the V segment lost 2 bases, leaving 5 bases of the junction unmatched. The CDR3 length is 15 residues. Looked up from germline, CDR1 is PRHDT and CDR2 is FYEKMQ (reference sequence). The CDR3 region is CASSLKASGSYEQYF. In DNA, the CDR3 is TGTGCCAGCAGCTTAAAGGCTAGCGGGAGTTACGAGCAGTACTTC.

For the CDR3, the DNA is TGTGCCAGCAGCTTAGATCGGCTCTCCTACGAGCAGTACTTC. This gives the protein CASSLDRLSYEQYF. The chain recombines TRBV7-2 with TRBJ2-7; D call uncertain. The CDR3 totals 14 residues. V lost 1 base to trimming and J lost 0 bases, with 7 bases between them. Germline-derived CDR1 and CDR2 are SGHTA and FQGNSA.

There are a few counts of this clonotype. The CDR3 sequence: CASSWMTSLDTQYF. Written as DNA, the CDR3 is TGTGCCAGCAGCTGGATGACTAGTCTAGATACGCAGTATTTT. The chain links TRBV7-2 to TRBJ2-3, with D tentatively TRBD2 (6 bases). This CDR3 has 14 amino acids. Trimming took 4 bases from V and 5 from J, leaving 13 bases between them. CDR1 and CDR2 from the germline V gene are SGHTA and FQGNSA.

The chain employs TRBV12-3 or TRBV12-4 and TRBJ1-2; 7 positions agree with TRBD1. CDR3 length equals 13 residues. Trimming removed 4 bases from V and 4 bases from J; junction bases left unmatched: 3. The CDR3 DNA is TGTGCCAGCAGTTCAGGGGGGACCTATGGCTACACCTTC. Amino acids: CASSSGGTYGYTF.

This clonotype came up a few times. The V gene is TRBV5-1, the J gene TRBJ2-7; D is possibly TRBD1 (5 bases). The CDR3 has 14 amino acids. The V and J ends lost 2 bases and 2 bases respectively, with 11 bases between them. Germline values: CDR1 SGHRS, CDR2 YFSETQ. The CDR3 protein is CASSFTGDPYEQYF. For the CDR3, the DNA is TGCGCCAGCAGCTTCACAGGAGATCCCTACGAGCAGTACTTC.

The V and J genes are TRBV10-3 and TRBJ2-5, with 8 bases fitting TRBD1. In germline, CDR1 is ENHRY, CDR2 SYGVKD. V dropped 2 bases and J dropped 4; count of bases not matched to a gene: 6. The CDR3 covers 15 residues. The CDR3 nucleotides read TGTGCCATCAGTGAGCCCGGGACAGGAGGAGAGACCCAGTACTTC. It encodes CAISEPGTGGETQYF.

The V and J genes are TRBV4-2 and TRBJ2-7, with TRBD1 matching 9 bases. The V gene's germline CDR1 is LGHNA and CDR2 YNFKEQ. The CDR3 has 15 amino acids. V was pared by 5 bases and J by 2 bases, with 7 bases of the junction left unmatched. The CDR3 DNA reads as TGTGCCAGCAGCTTACGGACAGGGGTGGCCTACGAGCAGTACTTC. It specifies CASSLRTGVAYEQYF.

The chain uses TRBV2 and TRBJ2-1, with TRBD2 as a possible D gene (6 bases). Germline CDR1 and CDR2: SNHLY and FYNNEI. The CDR3 runs 13 residues. V gave up 9 bases and J gave up 6 bases, with 15 bases separating them. CDR3 amino acids: CASSGDGANEQFF. Written as DNA, the CDR3 is TGTGCCAGTAGCGGCGATGGGGCCAATGAGCAGTTCTTC.

The CDR3 DNA sequence: TGCGCCAGCAGCTTGGAGCGCGCCGGGGAGCTGTTTTTT. Its protein is CASSLERAGELFF. The chain is built from TRBV5-1 and TRBJ2-2, with D hard to call. V was cut by 0 bases and J by 6 bases, with 6 bases left in between. The CDR3 has 13 residues. Germline V lookup: CDR1 SGHRS, CDR2 YFSETQ.

The chain uses TRBV20-1 and TRBJ2-5, with TRBD1 matching 8 bases. The CDR3 totals 19 residues. The germline V gene has CDR1 DFQATT and CDR2 SNEGSKA (reference sequence). V lost 0 bases, J lost 0 bases, and 15 bases stayed unmatched. Here the CDR3 reads CSARDWGQAVLDNQETQYF. The CDR3 region has the DNA TGCAGTGCTAGAGATTGGGGACAGGCGGTTTTGGACAACCAAGAGACCCAGTACTTC.